These 17 T cell receptor beta chains originate from one sample sequenced in a study of T cells in Graves' hyperthyroidism and ophthalmopathy. RNA transcripts yielded amplified TCR beta CDR3 regions. RT-PCR in the first round (using the HTBI primer set) targeted the TCR CDR3. TCRdb analysed the multiplex PCR reads with MiXCR anew, one entry per CDR3 protein. This sample has about 600,000 distinct CDR3 sequences, with 16% found just once. Source material: blood. Receptors were obtained from a woman between 40 and 55 years old with Graves' ophthalmopathy.

This clonotype was observed at least ten times. The chain carries TRBV20-1 and TRBJ1-1; D is possibly TRBD1 (6 bases). V lost 5 bases and J lost 2, with 18 bases in between. From germline, CDR1 is DFQATT and CDR2 SNEGSKA (reference sequence). The CDR3 totals 15 residues. The CDR3 is CSAHPTGRGNTEAFF. The DNA of the CDR3 is TGCAGTGCTCATCCTACAGGGAGAGGAAACACTGAAGCTTTCTTT.

The J gene is TRBJ2-3, the V gene TRBV4-1; D gene ambiguous. Germline V CDR1 and CDR2: MGHRA, YSYEKL. The CDR3 extends over 16 amino acids. Trimming cost V 2 bases and J 0 bases, with 12 bases left between them. This CDR3 reads CASSQWHVSSTDTQYF. CDR3 DNA sequence: TGCGCCAGCAGCCAATGGCACGTAAGCAGCACAGATACGCAGTATTTT.

This clonotype was observed a handful of times. This chain joins TRBV9 and TRBJ2-1; D might be TRBD2 (6 bases). CDR1 and CDR2 (germline): SGDLS, YYNGEE. The germline V and J ends were trimmed by 1 base and 9 bases, with 14 bases remaining between them. The length of the CDR3 is 14 residues. For the CDR3, the DNA is TGTGCCAGCAGCGTATCCCCGTCCGGGGGTGAGCAGTTCTTC. Its protein is CASSVSPSGGEQFF.

This clonotype was seen many times. The chain couples TRBV2 to TRBJ1-2; no reliable D call. The CDR3 sequence is 13 residues long. The germline V and J ends were trimmed by 7 bases and 4 bases, with 13 bases remaining between them. Germline values: CDR1 SNHLY, CDR2 FYNNEI. The CDR3: CASKVGEAYGYTF. The CDR3, as DNA: TGTGCCAGCAAGGTCGGCGAGGCCTATGGCTACACCTTC. The full variable domain, rest sourced from reference TRBV2 and TRBJ1-2, is EPEVTQTPSHQVTQMGQEVILRCVPISNHLYFYWYRQILGQKVEFLVSFYNNEISEKSEIFDDQFSVERPDGSNFTLKIRSTKLEDSAMYFCASKVGEAYGYTFGSGTRLTVV.

The table lists this clonotype with a count of one. The chain uses TRBV19 and TRBJ2-2, with a possible D match to TRBD2 (5 bases). This CDR3 is 17 amino acids long. In germline, CDR1 is LNHDA, CDR2 SQIVND (reference sequence). The V end was cut by 4 bases, the J end by 2 bases, with 17 bases between. DNA of the CDR3: TGTGCCAGTAGTACTCCTGGAGAGGGAGTTAACACCGGGGAGCTGTTTTTT. This encodes CASSTPGEGVNTGELFF.

This chain's CDR3 is CATSDSNTYNEQFF. DNA of the CDR3: TGTGCCACCAGTGATTCGAACACCTACAATGAGCAGTTCTTC. V is TRBV24-1 and J is TRBJ2-1; no firm D call. Deletions cut 2 bases from V and 2 bases from J, with 6 bases between. The length of the CDR3 is 14 residues. Germline-derived CDR1 and CDR2 are KGHDR and SFDVKD.

V is TRBV29-1 and J is TRBJ2-7; the match to TRBD1 covers 7 bases. The length of the CDR3 is 14 residues. From germline, CDR1 is SQVTM and CDR2 ANQGSEA. Unmatched junction bases numbered 14, after V lost 5 bases and J lost 7 bases. The CDR3 here is CSVSSGTVSREQYF. CDR3 DNA sequence: TGCAGCGTTTCCTCCGGGACAGTCTCGCGGGAGCAGTACTTC.

This clonotype was seen at least ten times. The rearrangement joins TRBV28 to TRBJ2-7; a possible D gene is TRBD1 (5 bases). The germline V and J ends were trimmed by 5 bases and 6 bases, with 17 bases remaining between them. This CDR3 spans 14 amino acids. Germline loops: CDR1 MDHEN, CDR2 SYDVKM. The CDR3 nucleotides read TGTGCCAGCAGTCCCGGTTCCCTAAGGGGCGAGCAGTACTTC. Translation: CASSPGSLRGEQYF.

Of note for this clonotype: A read error may account for a junction end that differs from germline. The rearrangement links TRBV28 to TRBJ2-7; D perhaps matches TRBD1 (6 bases). The CDR3 is made up of 13 amino acids. Germline V CDR1 and CDR2: MDHEN, SYDVKM. CDR3 sequence (DNA): TGTGCCGGCAGTCGGACAGCTACCTACGAGCAGTACTTC. The encoded protein is CAGSRTATYEQYF.

The chain employs TRBV27 and TRBJ2-3; D gene ambiguous. The V and J ends lost 3 bases and 5 bases respectively, with 9 bases between them. CDR3 length: 13 residues. Germline V CDR1 and CDR2: MNHEY, SMNVEV (reference sequence). The CDR3 nucleotides read TGTGCCAGCAGTTTTTGGGTTGGAGATACGCAGTATTTT. Amino acid sequence: CASSFWVGDTQYF.

This clonotype has more than one count but fewer than ten. The chain joins TRBV3-1 to TRBJ2-7; tentatively, D is TRBD1 (5 bases). The CDR3 runs to 16 residues. Deletions cut 1 base from V and 4 bases from J, with 17 bases between. Germline V lookup: CDR1 LGHDT, CDR2 YNNKEL (reference sequence). The CDR3, as DNA: TGTGCCAGCAGCCAAGCCCTCAGACAGTTCCCTTACGAGCAGTACTTC. Its translation: CASSQALRQFPYEQYF.

This clonotype was seen ten or more times. The chain is built from TRBV27 and TRBJ2-1; 7 nucleotides line up with TRBD1. The germline V gene encodes CDR1 MNHEY and CDR2 SMNVEV (reference sequence). This CDR3 has 13 residues. V was pared by 3 bases and J by 10 bases, with 6 bases of the junction left unmatched. CDR3 nucleotides: TGTGCCAGCAGTTTGACAGGGTCGAGGGAGCAGTTCTTC. This sequence encodes CASSLTGSREQFF.

This clonotype was counted ten times or more. This chain links TRBV3-1 with TRBJ2-2; 10 nucleotides align to TRBD1. With 4 bases clipped from V and 6 bases from J, the junction kept 8 bases outside the gene matches. Germline V gene sequence: CDR1 LGHDT, CDR2 YNNKEL (reference sequence). There are 16 residues in the CDR3. Written as DNA, the CDR3 is TGTGCCAGCAGCCCTACCGGGACAGGGGTTCCCGGGGAGCTGTTTTTT. This encodes CASSPTGTGVPGELFF. Full variable domain (remainder filled in from reference TRBV3-1 and TRBJ2-2): DTAVSQTPKYLVTQMGNDKSIKCEQNLGHDTMYWYKQDSKKFLKIMFSYNNKELIINETVPNRFSPKSPDKAHLNLHINSLELGDSAVYFCASSPTGTGVPGELFFGEGSRLTVL.

The table lists this clonotype with many counts. The chain carries TRBV7-2 and TRBJ2-7; 7 nucleotides line up with TRBD2. Germline CDR1 reads SGHTA; CDR2 reads FQGNSA. The junction had 12 bases not matched to a gene; V was cut back by 1 base and J by 6 bases. The CDR3 covers 16 residues. CDR3 sequence reads: CASSLVGTILGSEQYF. CDR3 nucleotides: TGTGCCAGCAGCTTAGTGGGGACTATTCTGGGGTCCGAGCAGTACTTC.

In its sample, this clonotype was seen many times. This chain connects TRBV7-9 to TRBJ1-1, with D perhaps matching TRBD1 (5 bases). Germline-derived CDR1 and CDR2 are SEHNR and FQNEAQ (reference sequence). The CDR3 contains 14 residues. Trimming took 5 bases from V and 5 from J, leaving 15 bases between them. The CDR3 sequence is CASSGQGVSTEAFF. Here the CDR3 DNA reads TGTGCCAGCAGCGGGCAAGGGGTATCGACTGAAGCTTTCTTT.

At least ten counts were recorded for this clonotype. The germline gene is not matched at one end of the junction; a read error may be the cause. This sequence joins TRBV7-7 and TRBJ2-5; D tentatively fits TRBD1 or TRBD2 (5 bases each). The CDR3 extends over 13 amino acids. Per the germline V gene, CDR1 is SSHAT and CDR2 is FNYEAQ (reference sequence). This chain's CDR3 is CASSPGREETQYF. The CDR3 nucleotides read TGTGCTAGCAGCCCGGGACGCGAAGAGACCCAGTACTTC. Full variable domain (remainder filled in from reference TRBV7-7 and TRBJ2-5): GAGVSQSPRYKVTKRGQDVTLRCDPISSHATLYWYQQALGQGPEFLTYFNYEAQPDKSGLPSDRFSAERPEGSISTLTIQRTEQRDSAMYRCASSPGREETQYFGPGTRLLVL.

The chain joins TRBV2 to TRBJ2-1; 9 nucleotides line up with TRBD2. This CDR3 region has 15 residues. The germline gives CDR1 SNHLY, CDR2 FYNNEI. Germline trimming cut 2 bases from V and 2 bases from J; bases unmatched to any gene: 1. CDR3 bases: TGTGCCAGCAGTGAAAGCGGGGGGACCTACAATGAGCAGTTCTTC. This gives the protein CASSESGGTYNEQFF.